This T cell receptor beta chain was identified in a study of shared clonotypes between healthy human individuals. Some clones are missing from TCRdb's copy, which holds only in-frame ones; the method was immunoSEQ multiplex PCR. The sample lists hundreds of thousands of clones; around two thirds were seen once. The V end lost 6 bases, the J end lost 2 bases, and 20 bases lay between the germline ends. Germline CDR1 and CDR2: SNHLY and FYNNEI. CDR3 size: 16 residues. This chain uses TRBV2 with TRBJ2-7; the D call may be TRBD1 or TRBD2 (5 bases each). Sequenced input: memory CD4+ T cells sorted from blood. Sample subset: CD45RA-negative fraction. The receptor comes from a woman in her 30s in good health. The CDR3 bases are TGTGCCAGCAGAGCGACAGAGACCTCGGGGACCTACGAGCAGTACTTC. Its translation is CASRATETSGTYEQYF.